This TCR beta chain was recovered during a study of cytomegalovirus exposure and HLA in healthy donors (dated by TCRdb to between 2016 and 2019). Context from the whole study: An earlier analysis of some 620 of the donors reported over 250 Gb of sequence data and roughly 120 million unique TCR beta sequences obtained from 150 million to 200 million T cells. About 330 gigabases of sequencing data and 75 million to 85 million unique TCR sequences made up an early release that covered about 640 HLA-typed donors. Among the roughly 400 genotyped donors, approximately 82% belonged to the genetic ancestry cluster associated with self-reported Caucasian donors. The study aimed to test whether cataloging public T cell receptors could reveal signatures of past pathogen exposure. The study used immunosequencing to profile the T cell repertoires of around 600 subjects and linked those repertoires to cytomegalovirus serostatus. Besides the first cohort of hundreds of subjects, a separate validation cohort made up of over 100 different subjects was used. To predict cytomegalovirus infection status, the study brought together high-throughput TCR immunosequencing, statistical association of individual TCRs with disease status, and machine learning. A later analysis re-analyzed previously published TCR beta repertoires from several hundred donors and added high-resolution HLA genotyping to study TCR occurrence patterns. The later analysis used no new phenotypic data to find candidate immune exposures, relying instead on TCR beta sequences and their occurrence across donors. To decide whether each TCR beta V gene segment behaved as functional or pseudogenic, an earlier analysis of approximately 590 of the donors relied on high-throughput TCR beta sequencing. Donor age, sex, ethnicity and CMV serostatus were compiled together with the repertoire data. A later genetic analysis used genome-wide SNP genotypes for 398 of the 666 donors, treating that subset as a discovery cohort. Every discovery cohort repertoire had been produced on one sequencing platform. Class I and class II HLA loci were covered by the typing at four-digit resolution. The number of donors typed differed by locus, with about 629-640 for A, B, C, DRB1 and DQB1, around 560 for DQA1, 600 to 610 for DPA1, and 472 for DPB1. A few DR-DQ haplotypes were treated as single units for association and clustering because of strong linkage in the cohort. Among some 400 genotyped donors of the cohort, an average of approximately 250,000 unique TCR beta nucleotide sequences were sequenced per donor, around 20% of them non-productive.

The full study reports these points: Sequencing depth was assumed to be roughly uniform across donors in the presence/absence analyses, though that assumption may not hold. Some IMGT-functional V segments, including TRBV6-2 and TRBV6-3, could not be told apart with the 87-base-pair reads, so those segments were excluded. Assigning TCR associations to individual alleles was difficult when HLA alleles, especially DR and DQ, strongly co-occurred. While some public TCRs were present in many individuals, most TCR sequences turned up only very rarely across donors. Several of the top co-occurrence clusters appeared to be linked to parvovirus B19, influenza, CMV and Epstein-Barr virus, according to a later analysis. Linkage disequilibrium might explain the correlated functional status among segregating V segments, but an unknown experimental factor could not be ruled out. In an earlier analysis of 587 of the donors, most TCR beta V segments appeared in productive rearrangements about 87% or about 30% of the time, broadly matching IMGT annotations. In vitro tests confirmed that a few of the cytomegalovirus-associated TCR beta chains recognize cytomegalovirus antigens. According to a later analysis, TCR association rates differed among HLA loci, with DRB1 alleles showing the most associated TCRs and HLA-C alleles showing the fewest. In a later analysis, HLA-associated TCR beta chains showed more clonal expansion and lower generation probabilities than non-associated chains that were equally common. A total of about 150 TCR beta chains were listed by the study as associated with cytomegalovirus. The cohort was sequenced for TCR beta chains only, and without alpha or paired-chain data the features that could be detected were limited. V-gene and J-gene trimming of TCR beta chains was associated with a missense DCLRE1C variant in a later genetic analysis, and the association was replicated in an independent cohort. It was suggested by the authors that the approach could potentially be generalized to other disease states and immunological phenotypes. The sequencing pipeline was judged likely to have produced a cluster of highly shared sequence variants as a technical artifact. In a later analysis, most CMV-associated TCR beta chains were found to appear HLA-restricted, with HLA associations seemingly driven largely by CMV exposure. For the cohort, immune exposure information was limited to CMV serostatus. A later analysis associated 16,951 TCR beta sequences with specific HLA alleles at a false discovery rate of 0.05. Cytomegalovirus status was reported to be diagnosed by the classifier with high specificity and sensitivity in both the original and validation cohorts. Because counts were too low, some 17 rarely observed V segments, including chromosome 9 orphons, were left out of the earlier analysis of 587 of the donors. A further reported finding was that TCR beta sequences accurately predicted the HLA-A and HLA-B alleles for most subjects in the first cohort. Because some donors lacked HLA typing at each locus, the association tests relied only on the typed subset. A later genetic analysis reported fewer N-insertions in productive TCRs among donors in an Asian-associated ancestry cluster than the roughly 700-donor mean.

The cohort comprised around 700 healthy bone marrow donors. At the time of sampling, every cohort member was nominally healthy, though immune exposures that went unrecorded were likely present. The donor tested CMV seropositive, placing the donor among the 250 to 350 seropositive members of the cohort. Every donor gave a peripheral blood sample, and the peripheral blood mononuclear cells from that sample were used for TCR beta sequencing. Genomic DNA was extracted from the blood cell samples with the Qiagen DNeasy Blood Extraction Kit. Deletion took 2 bases off V and 2 bases off J, with a span of 11 bases between the germline ends. From a lookup of the germline V gene, CDR1 and CDR2 are SGHDT and YYEEEE. The CDR3 starts with the cysteine, ends with the phenylalanine, and has 14 residues. The CDR3 DNA has 42 bases and is translated from base 1. Library preparation used the immunoSEQ multiplex PCR assay. A mixture of 60 forward primers for TCR Vbeta segments and 13 reverse primers for TCR Jbeta segments was used in the multiplex PCR. The CDR3 region of rearranged TCR beta genes was amplified from genomic DNA with a multiplex PCR assay. Amplified TCR beta libraries were sequenced as 87-base-pair reads on the Illumina HiSeq System. Per the authors' processing: A later analysis tallied some 79 million unique TCR beta chains across the roughly 610 repertoires, and approximately 9.9 million of those chains were shared by two or more donors. Raw reads were error-corrected and collapsed into unique sequences with a nearest-neighbor algorithm that merged closely related sequences to remove PCR and sequencing errors. CDR3 sequences were aligned to IMGT reference sequences to assign V, D and J gene segments. Each retained sequence needed at least a six-nucleotide match to both a V gene segment and a J gene segment. A rearrangement counted as productive if the CDR3 had no stop codons and remained in frame with V and J, and every other rearrangement counted as non-productive. CDR3 was defined according to IMGT convention as the region running from the second conserved V-encoded cysteine to the conserved J-encoded phenylalanine. The earlier analysis of a few hundred of the donors excluded any sequence lacking an unambiguous match to a single V gene segment. An earlier analysis of a few hundred of the donors classified V segments as functional when productive rearrangements were above 56.7% and as segregating when the standard deviation between donors was above 5%. A statistical classification framework was built for diagnosing cytomegalovirus status from the catalog of TCR beta chain sequences. In a later analysis, TCR nucleotide sequences were compared against IMGT/GENE-DB human TR gene sequences so that V and J genes could be assigned. In a later analysis, CDR3 sequences and most-parsimonious VDJ recombination scenarios were assigned using the TCRdist pipeline. In a later analysis, each TCR beta chain was defined by its CDR3 amino acid sequence together with its V-gene family, and reads without a unique V-gene family were excluded. A later analysis removed roughly 590 highly shared, low-generation-probability nucleotide sequences to deal with suspected cross-contamination and a sequencing artifact. In a later analysis, a clonal expansion index for each public chain was calculated from normalized within-repertoire ranks of inferred template counts. In a later analysis, generation probabilities were computed using a VDJ recombination model fitted to out-of-frame rearrangements, and the results were checked against IGoR. Hypergeometric tests were used in a later analysis to score TCR-TCR, TCR-HLA and TCR-CMV co-occurrence, with a repertoire-size bias correction applied to the TCR pairs. To estimate false discovery rates, a later analysis permuted the HLA or CMV assignments 20 times. In a later analysis, co-occurring TCRs were grouped using DBSCAN, with TCRdist sequence similarity added in when clustering inside HLA-allele-positive subsets. Repertoires with fewer than 30,000 or more than 120,000 public chains were left out of co-occurrence clustering, as were five repertoires with anomalous nucleotide sharing. TCRdb retrieved this table from immuneACCESS and kept in-frame rearrangements only. Not all clones are present; in checked studies, unresolved V genes account for under half, and no reason is known for the remainder. That table is the source of V, J and clone size, and D and trimming were worked out from the DNA. In this sample the table shows over 70,000 clones, approximately 80% of which occur a single time. Roughly 30% of the sample is in the top ten clones.

Worth noting for this clone: Its antigen is unknown. Per-base quality was not reported, and no clone a single base away is much larger than it.

The chain joins TRBV5-6 to TRBJ2-7; 6 matching bases give a weak D call of TRBD1. Sequencing input: PBMCs. The sequence came from a man in his forties or fifties in good health and CMV-seropositive. The sequenced DNA is TGTGCCAGCAGCTTCTGGACAGTCACCTACGAGCAGTACTTC. This encodes CASSFWTVTYEQYF.